Sequencing of this TCR beta chain was carried out in a study of T cells in Graves' hyperthyroidism and ophthalmopathy (dated by TCRdb to the late 2010s). Concerning the study at large: Peripheral blood was sampled at the time of initial diagnosis, prior to any treatment. For training and testing, the 100 or so patients in the discovery cohort were randomly divided in a 7:3 ratio. After sampling, hyperthyroidism patients received methimazole starting at 30 mg daily, and ophthalmopathy patients received high-dose intravenous methylprednisolone. A discovery cohort of fewer than 110 patients, 43 with Graves' ophthalmopathy and approximately 57 with stable Graves' hyperthyroidism, was used to find distinguishing TCR V-J signatures. In more than 5 Graves' hyperthyroidism patients, the study also compared T-cell repertoires from thyroid tissue with T-cell repertoires from blood. Whether ophthalmopathy could be predicted prospectively was tested in an independent validation cohort made up of under 20 hyperthyroidism patients plus 17 patients who later progressed to ophthalmopathy. According to the paper, TCR Vbeta CDR3 sequencing was carried out on 120 to 150 peripheral blood samples, which came from 40 to 45 ophthalmopathy, around 74 hyperthyroidism and approximately 17 progressor patients. The paper as a whole reports these results and caveats: Sample size was not statistically predetermined, and blinding of investigators to group allocation was not performed. Most expanded thyroid clonotypes (frequency above 0.001) were also found in blood, which suggests that blood repertoires may mirror thyroid immune responses. During validation, the model predicted progression to ophthalmopathy a median of approximately 6.5 months ahead of onset, with roughly 65% sensitivity and about 72% specificity. A 13 V-J signature model separated ophthalmopathy from stable hyperthyroidism, with approximately 87% sensitivity and 81.08% specificity in cross-validation and 80%/75% in testing.

In regard to this clonotype: The antigen it binds to is not known. Base quality data are lacking; no much larger clone is found one base away.

Ophthalmopathy patients had moderately to severely active disease, with a Clinical Activity Score of 3 or more, a NOSPECS grade of 4 or more, and a disease duration of less than 3 months. Any patient with an uncontrolled infection, another autoimmune disease, pregnancy or lactation was excluded. Clinical symptoms, serum thyroxine and TRAb, thyroid ultrasound, and orbital computed tomography formed the basis for the diagnoses. Ficoll-Paque density gradient centrifugation was used to isolate PBMCs from under 11 ml of fresh peripheral blood. Total RNA was extracted with Trizol reagent, and quality was checked on an Agilent 2100 Bioanalyzer. Trimming leaves V shorter by 5 bases and J shorter by 5 bases, with the junction holding 4 bases beyond the gene matches. Looking up the germline V gene yields CDR1 SGHNT and CDR2 YENEEA. From the cysteine through the phenylalanine, the CDR3 covers 13 amino acids. Of the read, only the CDR3 DNA is kept; its 39 bases are in frame from base 1.

Amplification of TCR beta CDR3 regions was carried out from RNA transcripts. For the first round of RT-PCR on the TCR CDR3, the HTBI primer set was used together with the Qiagen OneStep RT-PCR kit. A second multiplex PCR round built the libraries, followed by size selection and purification. Libraries were sequenced paired-end with 100 bp reads on an Illumina HiSeq2000. As for how the authors treated the data: SOAPnuke was used to process the raw data, with reads discarded if the reads contained adapters or uncalled bases, had a mean Phred below 15, or lacked an exact constant-primer or identifier match. COPE v1.2.5 was used to merge the high-quality paired reads, and each unique nucleotide sequence was defined as a clonotype. MiTCR v1.1 was used to align clonotypes to the IMGT TRBV, TRBD and TRBJ reference segments. Only V-J combinations with frequency above 0.0001, covering 99% to 99.2% of repertoires, were analysed. A TCS score was defined as the ratio of F50 (clonal expansion) to E x V (chaos), with BLOSUM62-based TCRdist applied between CDR3 peptides within each V-J. Welch's t-statistics and random forest reduced around 520 V-J features to about 12, which were used in a naive Bayes classifier (R e1071). TCRdb reprocessed the public reads (quality trimming at Q25 with fastp, clone calling with MiXCR) and kept in-frame beta chains. Each CDR3 protein gets just one entry, which takes the most common genes and DNA from the rows behind it. The V and J calls come from TCRdb's annotation, not from the publication. The sample table contains about 600,000 distinct CDR3 sequences; only one count was recorded for roughly a sixth of them. Jointly, the top ten make up roughly 3.5% of the sample.

The chain uses TRBV11-3 and TRBJ2-7; TRBD1 matches 9 bases in the middle. The source of this sequence is a woman between 40 and 50 years old with Graves' ophthalmopathy. The material sequenced was blood. The DNA is TGTGCCAGCAGCCACTGGACAGGGGACGAGCAGTACTTC. This gives the protein CASSHWTGDEQYF.